These T cell receptor beta chains were read from a single sample in a study of human T cells and chemical hapten exposure. TCRdb fed the 5' RACE reads into MiXCR, producing one record per CDR3 protein. The table shows 80,000 or so distinct CDR3 sequences, with approximately 16% occurring only once. The receptors stem from a female donor in good health. Both conserved end residues are part of each CDR3. The D gene is left open where the match is weak. Some rows have no size entry. The others give once, few or many, or a class for an expanded clone.

j_call	clone_size	v_call	d_call	cdr3_nt	cdr3_aa
TRBJ2-6	-	TRBV7-2	TRBD2	TGTGCCAGCAGCCCGGGGGGCTCTGGGGCCAACGTCCTGACTTTC	CASSPGGSGANVLTF
TRBJ2-2	-	TRBV7-8	-	TGTGCCAGCTTCTGGCGGGCGAACACCGGGGAGCTGTTTTTT	CASFWRANTGELFF
TRBJ2-3	-	TRBV6-5	TRBD2	TGTGCCAGCAGTTACCGGGAGGCAGGAGATACGCAGTATTTT	CASSYREAGDTQYF
TRBJ2-1	-	TRBV14	-	TGTGCCAGCAGCCAGGGAACTCACAATGAGCAGTTCTTC	CASSQGTHNEQFF
TRBJ2-1	few	TRBV20-1	TRBD2	TGCAGTGCTAGAGCTGAGACTAGCGGGCCCTCCTACAATGAGCAGTTCTTC	CSARAETSGPSYNEQFF
TRBJ2-1	few	TRBV7-2	-	TGTGCCAGCAGCTTGTTAGGGGCCCCCAATGAGCAGTTCTTC	CASSLLGAPNEQFF
TRBJ2-7	-	TRBV5-5	-	TGTGCCAGCACCCGGGACGGCTACGAGCAGTACTTC	CASTRDGYEQYF
TRBJ2-2	few	TRBV6-4	-	TGTGCCAGCTCCCCCGGGACAATGAACACCGGGGAGCTGTTTTTT	CASSPGTMNTGELFF
TRBJ1-4	few	TRBV7-9	-	TGTGCCAGCAGCTTATCGGGACCAACTAATGAAAAACTGTTTTTT	CASSLSGPTNEKLFF
TRBJ1-5	few	TRBV15	TRBD1	TGTGCCACCAGCAGAGCGGCGACAGGGCTTAGCAATCAGCCCCAGCATTTT	CATSRAATGLSNQPQHF
TRBJ1-3	-	TRBV20-1	-	TGCAGTGCTAGAGATAGTGCTTTAAGAAACACCATATATTTT	CSARDSALRNTIYF
TRBJ2-3	-	TRBV18	-	TGTGCCAGCTCACCAATCTTTTTCGTGACCACAGATACGCAGTATTTT	CASSPIFFVTTDTQYF
TRBJ2-5	few	TRBV7-2	TRBD2	TGTGCCAGCAGCTTTGGCGGGAGGTGGGAGACCCAGTACTTC	CASSFGGRWETQYF
TRBJ1-2	-	TRBV12-3/TRBV12-4	-	TGTGCCAGCAGCCCGACAGGAGCAATAGGGTATGGCTACACCTTC	CASSPTGAIGYGYTF
TRBJ1-2	-	TRBV6-5	TRBD1	TGTGCCAGCACCAAAGGACAGGTCTATGGCTACACCTTC	CASTKGQVYGYTF
TRBJ1-1	-	TRBV7-2	-	TGTGCCAGCAGCTTAAGACGGGGGGAAGTCGTTACTGAAGCTTTCTTT	CASSLRRGEVVTEAFF
TRBJ1-1	-	TRBV7-2	-	TGTGCCAGCAGCTTAGTTCCGGCGGGGCTCGGACCAGCTTTCTTT	CASSLVPAGLGPAFF
TRBJ1-6	-	TRBV27	-	TGTGCCAGCAGTCAAGCACGGGGATCACCCCTCCACTTT	CASSQARGSPLHF
TRBJ1-2	few	TRBV7-2	-	TGTGCCAGCAGCTTACGGGGGATGGGCTATGGCTACACCTTC	CASSLRGMGYGYTF
TRBJ1-4	-	TRBV20-1	TRBD1	TGCAGTGCTAGAGGGGACAGGGGATCACTGTTTTTT	CSARGDRGSLFF
TRBJ1-5	-	TRBV6-5	-	TGTGCCAGCAGCCGAACCCTTAATCAGCCCCAGCATTTT	CASSRTLNQPQHF
TRBJ2-5	-	TRBV20-1	-	TGCAGTGCTAGCCCCAACAGCCTACAGGAGACCCAGTACTTC	CSASPNSLQETQYF
TRBJ2-6	-	TRBV7-9	-	TGTGCCAGCAGCGATACCAACGTCCTGACTTTC	CASSDTNVLTF
TRBJ2-3	once	TRBV10-3	-	TGTGCCATGGGCTCCACAGATACGCAGTATTTT	CAMGSTDTQYF
TRBJ1-5	few	TRBV2	-	TGTGCCAGCAGTTCCTACAGGAATAGCAATCAGCCCCAGCATTTT	CASSSYRNSNQPQHF
TRBJ1-2	-	TRBV28	-	TGTGCCAGCAGTTTCGGTGCTGGTCAGGTGCATGGCTACACCTTC	CASSFGAGQVHGYTF
TRBJ1-1	-	TRBV3-1	-	TGTGCCAGTAGACGGGGAGACACTGAAGCTTTCTTT	CASRRGDTEAFF
TRBJ1-1	-	TRBV3-1	-	TGTGCCAGCAGTCTTACGGGGGCCCTGAACACTGAAGCTTTCTTT	CASSLTGALNTEAFF
TRBJ2-2	few	TRBV7-2	-	TGTGCCAGCAGCCCGGGGGGCGCACGACGGACAAAAAACACCGGGGAGCTGTTTTTT	CASSPGGARRTKNTGELFF